One and the same sample provided the 5 T cell receptor beta chains below, sequenced in a study of T cell changes during pregnancy in multiple sclerosis. Sequenced by immunoSEQ multiplex PCR; TCRdb stores in-frame clones only, minus some. The table includes tens of thousands of clones, roughly nine tenths detected once. Sequencing was performed on peripheral blood, taken in the third trimester of pregnancy. These TCRs come from a female donor in good health, enrolled as a control in a pregnancy study.

The V gene is TRBV28, the J gene TRBJ1-2; maybe TRBD1 (5 bases). Per germline, CDR1 MDHEN and CDR2 SYDVKM. The CDR3 runs to 15 residues. Trimming took off 8 bases at V and 0 bases at J, with 16 bases between the two ends. CDR3 amino acids: CASVQGGSTNYGYTF. As DNA, the CDR3 is TGTGCCAGCGTGCAGGGAGGCTCTACTAACTATGGCTACACCTTC.

The chain couples TRBV5-6 to TRBJ1-5; TRBD1 agrees at 9 bases. The germline V gene encodes CDR1 SGHDT and CDR2 YYEEEE. Trimming at V came to 3 bases and at J to 4 bases, leaving 8 bases not matched to a gene. This CDR3 is 16 amino acids long. The DNA of the CDR3 is TGTGCCAGCAGCTCCGGCCGGGACAGGGATAATCAGCCCCAGCATTTT. Translating gives CASSSGRDRDNQPQHF. Variable domain in full (rest from reference TRBV5-6 and TRBJ1-5): DAGVTQSPTHLIKTRGQQVTLRCSPKSGHDTVSWYQQALGQGPQFIFQYYEEEERQRGNFPDRFSGHQFPNYSSELNVNALLLGDSALYLCASSSGRDRDNQPQHFGDGTRLSIL.

The V and J genes are TRBV18 and TRBJ1-4, with 11 bases that match TRBD1. V was clipped by 4 bases and J by 8 bases; unmatched bases: 3. This CDR3 is 14 amino acids long. Per the germline V gene, CDR1 is KGHSH and CDR2 is LQKENI. The DNA of the CDR3 is TGTGCCAGCTCACGGACAGGGGGCCGGGAAAAACTGTTTTTT. This sequence encodes CASSRTGGREKLFF.

This clone counts as medium-sized (0.01 to 0.1%). The CDR3 region is CARLTGGKLQAYNSPLHF. The CDR3 coding sequence is TGTGCAAGACTTACAGGGGGAAAATTGCAGGCCTATAATTCACCCCTCCACTTT. This rearrangement joins TRBV12-2 to TRBJ1-6; the tabulated D call, TRBD1, remains unverified against the DNA. TRBV12-2 is noted as a pseudogene. The length of the CDR3 is 18 residues.

V usage is TRBV28 and J usage is TRBJ1-5; TRBD1 might be the D (5 bases). The V end lost 5 bases, the J end lost 0 bases, and 8 bases lay between the germline ends. The germline gives CDR1 MDHEN, CDR2 SYDVKM. The CDR3 loop spans 14 amino acids. The DNA for the CDR3 is TGTGCCAGCAGTCCGGGGGGTAGCAATCAGCCCCAGCATTTT. This sequence encodes CASSPGGSNQPQHF.